The table lists the clone carrying this T cell receptor (beta chain) with many counts. The data stem from a study of human T cells and chemical hapten exposure. The time point: healthy volunteer bleed at 2 weeks. The total RNA was obtained from whole blood that was not fractionated. Via MiXCR, TCRdb re-called the RACE reads, giving one row per CDR3 protein. Of about 130,000 distinct CDR3 sequences listed, about 8.2% are singletons. CDR1 and CDR2 (germline): DFQATT, SNEGSKA (reference sequence). CDR3 length equals 17 residues. V gave up 2 bases and J gave up 0 bases; unmatched junction bases: 10. Material: whole blood. The receptor was derived from a male donor in good health. Some clones in this sample may be carry-over from other donors' samples. This chain links TRBV20-1 with TRBJ2-3; the match to TRBD2 covers 8 bases. CDR3 nucleotide sequence: TGCAGTGCTAGACGGGCAGGTGGCGGGAGGAGCACAGATACGCAGTATTTT. It translates to CSARRAGGGRSTDTQYF.